This T cell receptor beta chain appears in the sequencing data of a study of cytomegalovirus exposure and HLA in healthy donors. Study information: Among the roughly 400 genotyped donors, about 81% were placed in the Caucasian-associated ancestry cluster. Study results and caveats: The authors later linked a missense DCLRE1C variant to TCR beta V- and J-gene trimming.

Points on this clone: As yet, its antigen is unknown.

CDR3 length: 13 residues. Germline trimming cut 5 bases from V and 8 bases from J; bases unmatched to any gene: 9. Germline V gene data show CDR1 as SGDLS and CDR2 as YYNGEE. The PCR made use of 60 Vbeta and 13 Jbeta primers. Produced via immunoSEQ multiplex PCR; TCRdb's table is partial and in-frame only. The data show around 150,000 clones, over 70% seen once. All the people who gave samples were healthy bone marrow donors. This receptor was identified in a man aged 25-40 years in good health and CMV-seropositive. The chain has TRBV9 and TRBJ1-2, with 7 bases lining up with TRBD1. Sequenced material: PBMCs. CDR3 sequence: CASRSQGIEGYTF. Written as DNA, the CDR3 is TGTGCCAGCAGGTCACAGGGGATTGAGGGCTACACCTTC.